One T cell receptor beta chain is described in this entry. This sample stems from a study of blood T cell repertoires in COVID-19. Some clones are missing from TCRdb's copy, which holds only in-frame ones; the method was immunoSEQ multiplex PCR. Among over 90,000 clones listed, roughly 80% were seen once. The origin of this receptor is a human donor in a cohort sampled during active COVID-19. Sequencing input: peripheral blood.

CDR3 coding DNA: TGTGCCAGCAGTGACTCGCCGGGGTCCGTATTCAATGAGCAGTTCTTC. Protein: CASSDSPGSVFNEQFF. The rearrangement uses TRBV6-4 and TRBJ2-1; D perhaps matches TRBD2 (5 bases). CDR1 is MRHNA, CDR2 SNTAGT, per germline. CDR3 length: 16 amino acids. Trimming cost V 0 bases and J 6 bases, with 15 bases left between them.